These 8 T cell receptor beta chains were all obtained from the same sample, sequenced in a study of response to subunit inactivated influenza vaccine (dated by TCRdb to the late 2010s). Libraries came from RT-PCR. Sequenced using an Illumina HiSeq 2500. TCRdb reprocessing: public reads trimmed at Q25 with fastp, clones called with MiXCR, in-frame beta chains kept. For every CDR3 protein sequence, its rows merge into one entry that carries the most common genes and DNA. The sample table holds roughly 650,000 distinct CDR3 sequences, of which roughly 15% were seen once. Less than 9% of the sample goes to the ten largest clones. Material: PBMCs from blood, obtained less than 15 days before vaccination. The receptors shown here come from a man in his forties or fifties who received an inactivated influenza vaccine. Donor details come from another sample of the same person, matched by shared clones.

A note on this clonotype: This may come from a read error, since a much larger clone is one base off. The chain joins TRBV5-6 to TRBJ2-5; D call uncertain. CDR3 length equals 17 residues. Looked up from germline, CDR1 is SGHDT and CDR2 is YYEEEE. With 0 bases removed from V and 0 bases from J, the gap between germline ends came to 15 bases. The CDR3, as DNA: TGTGCCAGCAGCTTGGTCGGCAGTAGCAGCTACCAAGAGACCCAGTACTTC. This codes for CASSLVGSSSYQETQYF.

This clonotype was seen only a few times. This chain uses TRBV2 with TRBJ2-5; 9 bases agree with TRBD2. The CDR3 runs 15 residues. V lost 3 bases, J lost 5 bases, and 7 bases stayed unmatched. CDR1 is SNHLY, CDR2 FYNNEI, per germline. In DNA form, the CDR3 reads TGTGCCAGCAGTGAGCTTAGCGGGAGAGTGGAGACCCAGTACTTC. Its translation is CASSELSGRVETQYF.

This rearrangement joins TRBV4-3 to TRBJ2-3; TRBD1 matches 7 bases. Per the germline V gene, CDR1 is LGHNA and CDR2 is YSLEER. V was clipped by 0 bases and J by 6 bases; unmatched bases: 6. This CDR3 spans 15 amino acids. As DNA, the CDR3 is TGCGCCAGCAGCCAAGATCTAGGGGGCAGGGATACGCAGTATTTT. Translation: CASSQDLGGRDTQYF.

Only a few counts were recorded for this clonotype. This rearrangement joins TRBV7-9 to TRBJ2-5; D might be TRBD1 (5 bases). V lost 5 bases and J 5 bases, leaving 12 bases between the germline ends. The CDR3 is 13 amino acids. The V gene's germline CDR1 is SEHNR and CDR2 FQNEAQ (reference sequence). CDR3 region: CASSAGQTETQYF. The CDR3 nucleotides are TGTGCCAGCAGCGCCGGACAAACGGAGACCCAGTACTTC.

The chain couples TRBV3-1 to TRBJ2-3; 8 bases line up with TRBD1. The V gene's germline CDR1 is LGHDT and CDR2 YNNKEL (reference sequence). The ends lost 11 bases at V and 0 bases at J; junction bases unmatched: 19. The CDR3 length is 18 residues. The CDR3: CAFSFRILRDRSTDTQYF. DNA for the CDR3: TGTGCCTTCAGTTTCCGGATACTCCGGGACAGGAGCACAGATACGCAGTATTTT.

This clonotype appeared a few times. CDR3 nucleotides: TGCAGTGCTATTACTAGCGGGAGGGGCACAGATACGCAGTATTTT. This codes for CSAITSGRGTDTQYF. The rearrangement joins TRBV20-1 to TRBJ2-3, with 13 bases fitting TRBD2. Germline CDR1 DFQATT, CDR2 SNEGSKA (reference sequence). CDR3 length: 15 amino acids. The J segment lost 1 base and the V segment lost 4 bases, leaving 2 bases of the junction unmatched.

This clonotype was seen repeatedly, ten times or more. The V gene is TRBV4-1, the J gene TRBJ2-1; 10 nucleotides match TRBD1. CDR1 MGHRA and CDR2 YSYEKL come from the germline V gene. After removal of 4 bases from V and 1 base from J, the junction contained 4 bases not matched to a gene. The CDR3 extends over 16 amino acids. CDR3 nucleotide sequence: TGCGCCAGCAGCCGGGGACAGGGGTTTTCCTACAATGAGCAGTTCTTC. Translation: CASSRGQGFSYNEQFF.

The chain uses TRBV28 and TRBJ1-2; D remains unclear. Between the trimmed V and J ends, which lost 6 bases and 4 bases, there was a span of 15 bases. The CDR3 consists of 14 residues. Germline CDR1 MDHEN, CDR2 SYDVKM. CDR3 DNA: TGTGCCAGCAGCCCCAGCCTCAATATCTATGGCTACACCTTC. Its translation is CASSPSLNIYGYTF.